The T cell receptor (beta chain) described here comes from a study of blood T cell repertoires in COVID-19 (TCRdb year 2020). General notes on the study: The collaborator samples originated in the United States, Italy and Spain and spanned the acute and convalescent phases of COVID-19. The prospective study material was composed of cDNA or gDNA derived from T cells, B-cell-depleted T cells, or PBMCs. Subjects who had been exposed to COVID-19, were actively infected with it, or had recovered from it provided the deeply sampled blood TCRbeta repertoires that made up the dataset. The repertoires were released in a freely available public database intended as a resource for research on the immune response to SARS-CoV-2. The samples were drawn from the first 160 participants of the ongoing ImmuneRACE study and from 1,200 or so subjects provided by 6 global collaborators. Nearly every sample came with metadata listing a de-identified subject ID, COVID-19 status, age in years and sex. HLA class I and class II types, where available, came from metadata supplied by the sample provider rather than from assay-based typing.

Details on this clone: Its antigen is not yet known. Within one base of it there is no much larger clone, and no base qualities were kept. Other DNA variants within this sample encode the same CDR3.

Points the paper makes about the study in general: The amount of clinical and demographic metadata varied by source and participant and was provided uncurated.

TCRbeta CDR3 regions were amplified from genomic DNA by means of the immunoSEQ Assay, a bias-controlled multiplex PCR. Concerning the study's data processing: Nucleated cell counts per sample were estimated from amplification of reference gene primers within the assay. To quantify the absolute abundance of each unique TCRbeta CDR3 rearrangement, sequence reads were collapsed and filtered. For each sample, productive Simpson clonality was calculated as the square root of Simpson's diversity index across productive rearrangements. TCRdb took over this immuneACCESS table, retaining in-frame rearrangements with V and J assigned. Such tables are incomplete; in checked studies, under half of the missing clones stem from an unresolved V gene, and the remainder is unexplained. The V and J calls and clone size were taken over from that table, and D and trimming were inferred from the DNA. This sample has 150,000 to 250,000 clones in its table, and 84% of those were observed once. The ten largest make up 6% to 8% of the sample.

Participants in the prospective study were aged 18 to 89 years, lived in 20 to 30 United States geographic areas, and enrolled through a virtual design. In the prospective study, cohorts were assigned on the basis of participant-reported clinical history obtained from a screening survey and a study questionnaire. ImmuneRACE Cohort 3 recovered participants were defined by two consecutive negative NP/OP PCR tests, healthcare professional clearance, or symptom resolution. Mobile phlebotomists in the prospective study collected whole blood, serum and a nasopharyngeal or oropharyngeal swab from every participant. Participants in the prospective study had the option to provide additional blood draws and questionnaires over a roughly 2-month period. Before DNA extraction, prospective study blood samples were shipped either frozen or at room temperature. The material sequenced was PBMCs or T cells enriched from blood (not recorded which). This receptor was identified in a middle-aged man who had recovered from COVID-19.

The sequence in DNA is TGCGCCAGCAGCCAAGACCGCGGTTATGGCTACACCTTC. Its translation reads: CASSQDRGYGYTF. Recombination connected TRBV4-3 to TRBJ1-2; the D gene remains uncertain. V sheds 0 bases and J sheds 5 bases, leaving 7 bases between their ends. Taken from cysteine to phenylalanine, the CDR3 has 13 residues. Only CDR3 DNA remains: 39 bases, in frame from the first base. The germline V gene provides CDR1 LGHNA and CDR2 YSLEER.